The present entry profiles one T cell receptor beta chain with its context. The sample belongs to a study of technical replicates of blood from a handful of donors. Libraries were prepared by immunoSEQ multiplex PCR; TCRdb keeps only in-frame clonotypes and omits some of them. Here the sample spans 15,000 to 20,000 clones, 87% being singletons. Losses at the gene ends were 0 bases for V and 4 bases for J; bases not matched to a gene: 7. The V gene's germline CDR1 is SEHNR and CDR2 FQNEAQ (reference sequence). This CDR3 spans 17 amino acids. The rearrangement uses TRBV7-9 and TRBJ1-2; TRBD1 matches at 11 bases. This receptor was identified in a human donor in good health. Sequencing was carried out using PBMCs. The CDR3 protein is CASSLADRGHHSYGYTF. CDR3 coding DNA: TGTGCCAGCAGCTTAGCGGACAGGGGGCATCACAGCTATGGCTACACCTTC.